The 29 T cell receptor beta chains reported below all come from one sample, sequenced in a study of blood T cell repertoires in COVID-19. Method: immunoSEQ multiplex PCR; TCRdb's copy keeps in-frame clones and lacks some. The sample has about 190,000 clones, 84% seen once. Sequencing was carried out using PBMCs or T cells enriched from blood (not recorded which). Receptor source: a woman aged 30 to 39 who had been exposed to COVID-19.

The rearrangement uses TRBV15 and TRBJ1-1, with D uncertain. Germline V CDR1 and CDR2: LNHNV, YYDKDF (reference sequence). The V and J ends lost 8 bases and 2 bases respectively, with 12 bases between them. This CDR3 has 13 residues. CDR3 bases: TGTGCCACCCGACCCCAGGTTAACACTGAAGCTTTCTTT. Translation gives CATRPQVNTEAFF.

The chain links TRBV11-1 to TRBJ1-1; unclear D gene. CDR3 length equals 11 residues. Germline V gives CDR1 SGHAT, CDR2 FQDESV (reference sequence). V was cut by 10 bases and J by 5 bases, with 11 bases left in between. The CDR3 coding sequence is TGTGCCATCACACAGTCTACTGAAGCTTTCTTT. Its translation: CAITQSTEAFF.

The chain uses TRBV2 and TRBJ1-3, with D uncertain. CDR3 length: 14 residues. Germline assignment: CDR1 SNHLY and CDR2 FYNNEI. Deletions cut 2 bases from V and 0 bases from J, with 5 bases between. DNA for the CDR3: TGTGCCAGCAGTGAATCCTACTCTGGAAACACCATATATTTT. Amino acid sequence: CASSESYSGNTIYF.

The chain has TRBV5-1 and TRBJ2-7, with D possibly being TRBD2 (6 bases). The V gene lost 1 base and the J gene lost 5 bases, with 13 bases spanning the gap. Germline values: CDR1 SGHRS, CDR2 YFSETQ. This CDR3 contains 14 residues. The CDR3 coding sequence is TGCGCCAGCAGCTTGACCTCTGGAGGGAACGAGCAGTACTTC. Encoded protein: CASSLTSGGNEQYF. Full variable domain (rest looked up from reference TRBV5-1 and TRBJ2-7): KAGVTQTPRYLIKTRGQQVTLSCSPISGHRSVSWYQQTPGQGLQFLFEYFSETQRNKGNFPGRFSGRQFSNSRSEMNVSTLELGDSALYLCASSLTSGGNEQYFGPGTRLTVT.

This clone showed up just a few times. The chain couples TRBV11-2 to TRBJ1-1; possibly TRBD1 for D (6 bases). Looked up from germline, CDR1 is SGHAT and CDR2 is FQNNGV. The CDR3 is made up of 16 amino acids. Trimming stripped 1 base from V and 2 bases from J, with 14 bases between. Written as DNA, the CDR3 is TGTGCCAGCAGCTTAGGCTTTAGGACAGACAACACTGAAGCTTTCTTT. Translating it yields CASSLGFRTDNTEAFF. Full variable domain (remainder filled in from reference TRBV11-2 and TRBJ1-1): EAGVAQSPRYKIIEKRQSVAFWCNPISGHATLYWYQQILGQGPKLLIQFQNNGVVDDSQLPKDRFSAERLKGVDSTLKIQPAKLEDSAVYLCASSLGFRTDNTEAFFGQGTRLTVV.

The chain is built from TRBV14 and TRBJ1-2, with D perhaps TRBD1 (6 bases). V lost 2 bases, J lost 8 bases, and 18 bases lay in between. From germline, CDR1 is SGHDN and CDR2 FVKESK. There are 15 residues in the CDR3. CDR3 sequence (DNA): TGTGCCAGCAGCCAACGGGACACCACCTTGAGAGGCTACACCTTC. This codes for CASSQRDTTLRGYTF.

The chain has TRBV5-1 and TRBJ2-1; no firm D call. Germline CDR1 is SGHRS and CDR2 is YFSETQ. V dropped 0 bases and J dropped 5 bases, with 12 bases sitting between them. The CDR3 has 15 amino acids. The CDR3 loop is CASSLGPGQDNEQFF. For the CDR3, the DNA is TGCGCCAGCAGCTTGGGACCCGGCCAGGACAATGAGCAGTTCTTC.

V gene TRBV7-9 combines with J gene TRBJ2-7; D may be TRBD1 (6 bases). From germline, CDR1 is SEHNR and CDR2 FQNEAQ (reference sequence). The V end was cut by 5 bases, the J end by 3 bases, with 14 bases between. This CDR3 has 14 residues. CDR3: CASSRRTASYEQYF. The DNA for the CDR3 is TGTGCCAGCAGCCGGAGGACAGCCAGCTACGAGCAGTACTTC.

The chain employs TRBV18 and TRBJ2-1; tentative D call: TRBD2 (5 bases). Per germline, CDR1 KGHSH and CDR2 LQKENI. Trimming pared 2 bases from V and 3 bases from J, leaving 5 bases between. The CDR3 covers 13 residues. In nucleotides, the CDR3 is TGTGCCAGCTCACCAGAGGGCTACAATGAGCAGTTCTTC. Translation: CASSPEGYNEQFF.

This chain connects TRBV11-2 to TRBJ1-5, with 8 bases lining up with TRBD1. The length of the CDR3 is 17 residues. Germline V lookup: CDR1 SGHAT, CDR2 FQNNGV. Losses at the gene ends were 1 base for V and 3 bases for J; bases not matched to a gene: 8. The CDR3 loop reads CASSLGPAGGPNQPQHF. Here the CDR3 DNA reads TGTGCCAGCAGCTTAGGTCCCGCAGGGGGCCCCAATCAGCCCCAGCATTTT.

The count of this clone is one. V is TRBV24-1 and J is TRBJ2-3; 9 nucleotides agree with TRBD2. The CDR3 covers 16 residues. Germline assignment: CDR1 KGHDR and CDR2 SFDVKD. After removal of 5 bases from V and 6 bases from J, the junction contained 11 bases not matched to a gene. In DNA, the CDR3 is TGTGCCACCAGTGTTGGGTTCGGGACTAGCATGGATACGCAGTATTTT. It yields the protein CATSVGFGTSMDTQYF.

The J gene is TRBJ1-5, the V gene TRBV2; TRBD1 might be the D (6 bases). V was pared by 4 bases and J by 2 bases, with 15 bases between. This CDR3 is built from 16 residues. Per germline, CDR1 SNHLY and CDR2 FYNNEI. Here the CDR3 DNA reads TGTGCCAGCAGTGTATCTACAGGGCAGGGCAATCAGCCCCAGCATTTT. It is translated as CASSVSTGQGNQPQHF.

The chain uses TRBV7-2 and TRBJ2-6; 8 nucleotides agree with TRBD1. The CDR3 totals 15 residues. In germline, CDR1 is SGHTA, CDR2 FQGNSA. V lost 5 bases to trimming and J lost 2 bases; unmatched junction nucleotides: 2. CDR3: CASSTGGAGANVLTF. In DNA form, the CDR3 reads TGTGCCAGCAGCACAGGGGGTGCTGGGGCCAACGTCCTGACTTTC.

The chain links TRBV11-2 to TRBJ2-7, with TRBD1 matching over 7 bases. The length of the CDR3 is 15 residues. The V gene end was trimmed by 5 bases and the J gene end by 2 bases; junction bases not matched to a gene: 9. Germline lookup yields CDR1 SGHAT and CDR2 FQNNGV. CDR3 protein: CASSPPGQKTYEQYF. The CDR3 DNA is TGTGCCAGCAGCCCCCCGGGACAGAAAACCTACGAGCAGTACTTC.

The chain has TRBV3-1 (or the pseudogene TRBV3-2) and TRBJ1-1; D gene uncertain. This CDR3 comprises 13 residues. Trimming stripped 1 base from V and 7 bases from J, with 10 bases between. Germline loops: CDR1 LGHDT, CDR2 YNNKEL (reference sequence). DNA of the CDR3: TGTGCCAGCAGCCAAGTAGAGGACTTTGAAGCTTTCTTT. Its translation: CASSQVEDFEAFF.

The chain joins TRBV9 to TRBJ2-2; weak D call: TRBD1 (6 bases). From germline, CDR1 is SGDLS and CDR2 YYNGEE. This CDR3 comprises 15 residues. V was pared by 3 bases and J by 7 bases, with 16 bases between. The CDR3 region has the DNA TGTGCCAGCAGCGGACACACAGGGCTCCTCGGGGAGCTGTTTTTT. This codes for CASSGHTGLLGELFF.

The chain couples TRBV30 to TRBJ2-5; the match to TRBD1 covers 9 bases. The V and J ends lost 2 bases and 5 bases, in that order; junction bases with no gene match: 3. The CDR3 totals 13 residues. In germline, CDR1 is GTSNPN, CDR2 SVGIG (reference sequence). The CDR3 region is CAWSLDRGETQYF. The CDR3 DNA sequence: TGTGCCTGGAGTCTGGACAGGGGTGAGACCCAGTACTTC.

J is TRBJ1-4 and V is TRBV4-3; unclear D gene. Germline lookup yields CDR1 LGHNA and CDR2 YSLEER. CDR3 size: 15 residues. The germline V and J ends were trimmed by 0 bases and 8 bases, with 13 bases remaining between them. CDR3 DNA: TGCGCCAGCAGCCAAGATCTAGAGGCCGGCGAAAAACTGTTTTTT. Translated, it gives CASSQDLEAGEKLFF.

The chain employs TRBV2 and TRBJ2-7, with D perhaps matching TRBD2 (6 bases). The germline V and J ends were trimmed by 7 bases and 6 bases, with 19 bases remaining between them. Germline loops: CDR1 SNHLY, CDR2 FYNNEI. The CDR3 has 14 amino acids. The CDR3 spells CASTGVRGGSEQYF. The DNA of the CDR3 is TGTGCCAGCACGGGGGTGCGGGGTGGTTCCGAGCAGTACTTC.

The chain employs TRBV19 and TRBJ2-2, with 7 bases aligning to TRBD1. Germline lookup yields CDR1 LNHDA and CDR2 SQIVND (reference sequence). This CDR3 comprises 15 residues. V gave up 8 bases and J gave up 0 bases; unmatched junction bases: 6. DNA of the CDR3: TGTGCCAGTGAACCCGGGACAGCGAACACCGGGGAGCTGTTTTTT. Translation: CASEPGTANTGELFF.

The V and J genes are TRBV19 and TRBJ1-2, with D possibly TRBD1 on 6 matching bases. The germline CDR1 and CDR2 sequences are LNHDA and SQIVND (reference sequence). V was pared by 7 bases and J by 1 base, with 13 bases between. The CDR3 covers 14 residues. The CDR3 reads CASTVRGNNYGYTF. CDR3 in DNA: TGTGCCAGTACGGTGAGGGGGAATAACTATGGCTACACCTTC.

The chain combines TRBV7-2 with TRBJ1-5, with TRBD1 matching 8 bases. V shed 5 bases and J 6 bases; nucleotides not matched to a gene: 9. The CDR3 spans 15 residues. The germline gives CDR1 SGHTA, CDR2 FQGNSA. The CDR3 region has the DNA TGTGCCAGCAGCCCGCTCGGACAGGGAGGTCAGCCCCAGCATTTT. This codes for CASSPLGQGGQPQHF.

The V and J genes are TRBV6-5 and TRBJ1-2; TRBD1 is a possible D gene (6 bases). The V gene lost 8 bases and the J gene lost 7 bases, with 17 bases spanning the gap. The CDR3 length is 13 residues. The V gene's germline CDR1 is MNHEY and CDR2 SVGAGI. DNA of the CDR3: TGTGCCAGCCGACAGGTCGCAATGGGTGGCTACACCTTC. The encoded protein is CASRQVAMGGYTF.

V and J are TRBV9 and TRBJ1-2; 8 bases are a match to TRBD1. The germline V gene has CDR1 SGDLS and CDR2 YYNGEE. After removal of 3 bases from V and 6 bases from J, the junction contained 4 bases not matched to a gene. The CDR3 contains 13 residues. CDR3 sequence reads: CASSATGGNGYTF. CDR3 coding DNA: TGTGCCAGCAGCGCCACAGGGGGGAATGGCTACACCTTC.

The V and J genes are TRBV10-3 and TRBJ1-4, with D tentatively TRBD1 (6 bases). V lost 5 bases and J lost 2, with 15 bases in between. This CDR3 is built from 16 residues. In germline, CDR1 is ENHRY, CDR2 SYGVKD. CDR3 coding DNA: TGTGCCATCAGTAACAGGGTGTCTGGGACTAATGAAAAACTGTTTTTT. Amino acid sequence: CAISNRVSGTNEKLFF.

The rearrangement uses TRBV11-3 and TRBJ2-2, with TRBD1 identical over 8 bases. The J segment lost 3 bases and the V segment lost 5 bases, leaving 5 bases of the junction unmatched. CDR1 and CDR2 from the germline V gene are SGHNT and YENEEA. The CDR3 runs 15 residues. The CDR3 sequence: CASSMGQADTGELFF. The CDR3 DNA reads as TGTGCCAGCAGCATGGGACAGGCGGACACCGGGGAGCTGTTTTTT.

The CDR3 is CASSAGLAGKDEQYF. The CDR3 DNA reads as TGTGCCAGCAGCGCGGGACTAGCGGGGAAGGACGAGCAGTACTTC. The J gene is TRBJ2-7, the V gene TRBV7-2; 13 bases are a match to TRBD2. Per the germline V gene, CDR1 is SGHTA and CDR2 is FQGNSA. There are 15 residues in the CDR3. V gave up 5 bases and J gave up 5 bases; unmatched junction bases: 6. Using reference TRBV7-2 and TRBJ2-7 for the parts outside the CDR3, the full variable domain is GAGVSQSPSNKVTEKGKDVELRCDPISGHTALYWYRQSLGQGLEFLIYFQGNSAPDKSGLPSDRFSAERTGGSVSTLTIQRTQQEDSAVYLCASSAGLAGKDEQYFGPGTRLTVT.

The chain joins TRBV7-2 to TRBJ1-6, with 8 bases identical to TRBD1. This CDR3 contains 14 residues. Germline-derived CDR1 and CDR2 are SGHTA and FQGNSA. The trim removed 6 bases at V and 7 bases at J, leaving 5 bases unmatched. The CDR3, as DNA: TGTGCCAGCAGTACAGGGGGGTGGAATTCACCCCTCCACTTT. This codes for CASSTGGWNSPLHF. Combining the CDR3 with reference TRBV7-2 and TRBJ1-6 gives the whole variable domain GAGVSQSPSNKVTEKGKDVELRCDPISGHTALYWYRQSLGQGLEFLIYFQGNSAPDKSGLPSDRFSAERTGGSVSTLTIQRTQQEDSAVYLCASSTGGWNSPLHFGNGTRLTVT.

V gene TRBV7-3 combines with J gene TRBJ2-1; tentatively, D is TRBD2 (5 bases). Germline CDR1 is SGHTA and CDR2 is FQGTGA. The CDR3 sequence is 13 residues long. V lost 8 bases to trimming and J lost 3 bases, with 11 bases between them. CDR3 residues: CASRGGVYNEQFF. CDR3 nucleotide sequence: TGTGCCAGCCGGGGTGGGGTCTACAATGAGCAGTTCTTC.